The subject of this entry is one T cell receptor (beta chain). The antigen remains undetermined. After expansion with viral peptide pools in the ViraFEST assay, antigen-specific CD4+ T cells were sequenced. A 10-day culture period preceded the isolation of CD4+ T cells. Two doses of either BNT162b2 or mRNA-1273 were given to each participant. This entry is derived from a study of vaccination effects on CD4 cells after COVID-19. Data came from immunoSEQ multiplex PCR; TCRdb stores just in-frame clones and leaves some out. Of roughly 34,000 clones listed, roughly 82% are singletons. The CDR3 is 20 residues long. V lost 4 bases to trimming and J lost 5 bases; unmatched junction nucleotides: 15. Per germline, CDR1 SGHRS and CDR2 YFSETQ.

This rearrangement joins TRBV5-1 to TRBJ2-1; 16 bases match TRBD2. Sequenced here: CD4+ T cells from PBMCs cultured with HCoV-NL63 spike peptides, sampled after COVID-19 vaccination. The sequence came from a human donor who received a COVID-19 vaccine. Some clones in this sample may be carry-over from other donors' samples. The CDR3 coding sequence is TGCGCCAGCAGCCCGGACAAGGGACTAGCGGGGGGGCCAAGGAACAATGAGCAGTTCTTC. Residues: CASSPDKGLAGGPRNNEQFF.